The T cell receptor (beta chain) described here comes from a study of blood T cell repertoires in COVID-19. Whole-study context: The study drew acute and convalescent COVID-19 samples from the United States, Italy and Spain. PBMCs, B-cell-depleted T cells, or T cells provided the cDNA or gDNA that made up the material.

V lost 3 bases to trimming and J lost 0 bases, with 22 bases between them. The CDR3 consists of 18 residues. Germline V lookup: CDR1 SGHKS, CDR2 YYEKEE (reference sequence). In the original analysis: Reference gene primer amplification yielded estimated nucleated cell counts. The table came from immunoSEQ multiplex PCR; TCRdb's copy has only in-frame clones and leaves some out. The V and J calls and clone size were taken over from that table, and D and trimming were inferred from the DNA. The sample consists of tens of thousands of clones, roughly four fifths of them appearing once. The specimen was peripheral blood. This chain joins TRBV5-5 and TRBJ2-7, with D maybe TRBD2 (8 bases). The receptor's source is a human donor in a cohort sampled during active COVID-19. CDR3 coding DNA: TGTGCCAGCAGCTCCTCCCGGGGGGGGGACAGCTCCTCCTACGAGCAGTACTTC. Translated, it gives CASSSSRGGDSSSYEQYF.